The 28 T cell receptor beta chains below come from one sample, sequenced in a study of human T cells and chemical hapten exposure. Time point in this sample: patch test 3, about 24 weeks after DPC sensitization. Treatment defined: therapeutic diphenylcyclopropenone sensitization with weekly scalp DPC. Each CDR3 protein is one row after TCRdb ran MiXCR on the RACE reads. The profile covers approximately 90,000 distinct CDR3 sequences, with 25% to 30% appearing a single time and 10% taken by the ten largest. Sequencing used whole blood, obtained in connection with sensitization to the hapten diphenylcyclopropenone (DPC). Receptors originate from a man aged 35-49 years with alopecia areata. Some clones in this sample may be carry-over from other donors' samples.

The rearrangement links TRBV11-2 to TRBJ2-3, with 7 bases aligning to TRBD2. The CDR3 runs to 15 residues. The germline gives CDR1 SGHAT, CDR2 FQNNGV. Trimming took 5 bases from V and 2 from J; bases not matched to a gene: 7. DNA for the CDR3: TGTGCCAGCAGCCAAGGACTAGTGTCCACAGATACGCAGTATTTT. Amino acids: CASSQGLVSTDTQYF.

A few counts support this clonotype. The gene calls are TRBV5-8 and TRBJ2-7, with TRBD1 matching over 8 bases. Looked up from germline, CDR1 is SGHTS and CDR2 is YDEGEE. Losses at the gene ends were 4 bases for V and 4 bases for J; bases not matched to a gene: 10. The CDR3 has 15 amino acids. This CDR3 is CASSQWGTGSYEQYF. In nucleotides, the CDR3 is TGTGCCAGCAGCCAATGGGGGACAGGCTCATACGAGCAGTACTTC.

The chain combines TRBV12-3 or TRBV12-4 with TRBJ2-7, with a tentative D call TRBD1 (6 bases). V lost 2 bases and J lost 3, with 17 bases in between. The CDR3 has 16 residues. DNA for the CDR3: TGTGCCAGCAGTTTAAACCCGCCGGTCAGGGGCTACGAGCAGTACTTC. This gives the protein CASSLNPPVRGYEQYF.

This clonotype appeared a few times. V is TRBV28 and J is TRBJ2-1, with 10 bases identical to TRBD2. This CDR3 comprises 15 residues. Germline V gene sequence: CDR1 MDHEN, CDR2 SYDVKM. Losses at the gene ends were 5 bases for V and 6 bases for J; bases not matched to a gene: 7. As DNA, the CDR3 is TGTGCCAGCAGTGTAGCGGGAGGAAGCTTCAATGAGCAGTTCTTC. Protein: CASSVAGGSFNEQFF.

This chain joins TRBV6-1 and TRBJ2-7; weak D call: TRBD1 (5 bases). Germline V lookup: CDR1 MNHNS, CDR2 SASEGT. There are 15 residues in the CDR3. Trimming cost V 0 bases and J 5 bases, with 14 bases left between them. The CDR3 loop reads CASSEAGPGQDEQYF. The CDR3, as DNA: TGTGCCAGCAGTGAAGCTGGGCCAGGGCAGGACGAGCAGTACTTC.

The J gene is TRBJ2-5, the V gene TRBV9; D is ambiguous. From germline, CDR1 is SGDLS and CDR2 YYNGEE. V was clipped by 3 bases and J by 7 bases, with 16 bases between them. The CDR3 has 14 amino acids. CDR3 in amino acids: CASSASLSPSTQYF. For the CDR3, the DNA is TGTGCCAGCAGCGCGTCGCTGTCCCCCTCGACCCAGTACTTC.

V usage is TRBV28 and J usage is TRBJ2-3; TRBD2 matches 14 bases. The CDR3 is made up of 17 amino acids. Germline V gene lookup returns CDR1 MDHEN and CDR2 SYDVKM. V gave up 4 bases and J gave up 5 bases; unmatched junction bases: 8. The CDR3 sequence: CASSYHPGLAGVDTQYF. CDR3 in DNA: TGTGCCAGCAGTTACCACCCGGGACTAGCGGGAGTAGATACGCAGTATTTT.

The V call is TRBV5-1, the J call TRBJ1-1; possible D gene TRBD1, 6 bases. The V end was cut by 6 bases, the J end by 2 bases, with 11 bases between. This CDR3 spans 13 amino acids. CDR1 and CDR2 from the germline V gene are SGHRS and YFSETQ. CDR3 in DNA: TGCGCCAGCAATGGGGACATAAACACTGAAGCTTTCTTT. The encoded protein is CASNGDINTEAFF.

The chain is built from TRBV2 and TRBJ2-1; D is uncertain. The CDR3 is 13 residues long. CDR1 is SNHLY, CDR2 FYNNEI, per germline. V lost 3 bases and J 4 bases, leaving 7 bases between the germline ends. Here the CDR3 reads CASSDRSYNEQFF. The CDR3 DNA sequence: TGTGCCAGCAGTGACAGATCTTACAATGAGCAGTTCTTC.

This clonotype was counted between two and nine times. The chain recombines TRBV24-1 with TRBJ2-1, with 10 bases aligning to TRBD2. The ends lost 3 bases at V and 4 bases at J; junction bases unmatched: 5. From germline, CDR1 is KGHDR and CDR2 SFDVKD. The CDR3 length is 16 residues. As DNA, the CDR3 is TGTGCCACCAGTGATCCGCTAGCGGGAGAGTACAATGAGCAGTTCTTC. Encoded protein: CATSDPLAGEYNEQFF.

The genes are TRBV12-3 or TRBV12-4 and TRBJ2-1; maybe TRBD2 (5 bases). The CDR3 runs 12 residues. V lost 2 bases and J 8 bases, leaving 7 bases between the germline ends. The CDR3 bases are TGTGCCAGCAGTTTAACGGGGTATGAGCAGTTCTTC. Residues: CASSLTGYEQFF.

The chain carries TRBV12-3 or TRBV12-4 and TRBJ1-6, with D perhaps matching TRBD1 (6 bases). V was cut by 7 bases and J by 8 bases, with 12 bases left in between. CDR3 length: 13 residues. For the CDR3, the DNA is TGTGCCAGCACAGGACAGTGGCATTCACCCCTCCACTTT. Amino acids: CASTGQWHSPLHF.

This clonotype has just a few counts. The gene calls are TRBV20-1 and TRBJ1-5; 8 bases agree with TRBD1. V was pared by 6 bases and J by 2 bases, with 6 bases of the junction left unmatched. Germline lookup yields CDR1 DFQATT and CDR2 SNEGSKA (reference sequence). CDR3 size: 14 residues. The CDR3 region has the DNA TGCAGTGCGCCACAGGGGGGTGGCAATCAGCCCCAGCATTTT. Translation gives CSAPQGGGNQPQHF.

The sample holds a few counts of this clonotype. V and J are TRBV6-6 and TRBJ2-1, with 11 bases fitting TRBD2. This CDR3 has 16 amino acids. CDR1 is MNHNY, CDR2 SVGAGI, per germline (reference sequence). J was trimmed by 9 bases and V by 1 base; bases with no gene match: 8. The CDR3 sequence is CASSYLLAGVGSEQFF. CDR3 DNA: TGTGCCAGCAGTTACTTACTAGCGGGAGTAGGTAGTGAGCAGTTCTTC.

This clonotype was detected only a few times. The rearrangement joins TRBV5-1 to TRBJ2-6; D might be TRBD1 (5 bases). Germline CDR1 reads SGHRS; CDR2 reads YFSETQ. This CDR3 has 14 amino acids. The germline V and J ends were trimmed by 4 bases and 2 bases, with 7 bases remaining between them. The CDR3 loop is CASSPRAGANVLTF. The CDR3 DNA reads TGCGCCAGCAGCCCCAGGGCTGGGGCCAACGTCCTGACTTTC.

This rearrangement joins TRBV15 to TRBJ2-7; 12 nucleotides agree with TRBD2. After removal of 0 bases from V and 6 bases from J, the junction contained 6 bases not matched to a gene. The CDR3 spans 16 residues. Germline assignment: CDR1 LNHNV and CDR2 YYDKDF (reference sequence). Written as DNA, the CDR3 is TGTGCCACCAGCAGAGATGACGGACTAGCGGGACCCGAGCAGTACTTC. This translates into CATSRDDGLAGPEQYF.

This clonotype was counted between two and nine times. V gene TRBV12-3 or TRBV12-4 combines with J gene TRBJ2-3, with D tentatively TRBD2 (7 bases). The CDR3 consists of 15 residues. The ends were cut back, 7 bases at V and 5 bases at J, with 19 bases in the middle. The CDR3 DNA reads as TGTGCCAGCATCTTGGGGGCTAGCGGTAAAGATACGCAGTATTTT. Translation gives CASILGASGKDTQYF.

The table lists this clonotype with a few counts. The rearrangement uses TRBV20-1 and TRBJ2-7, with D possibly TRBD1 on 5 matching bases. The CDR3 runs to 15 residues. Germline V gene lookup returns CDR1 DFQATT and CDR2 SNEGSKA (reference sequence). V dropped 4 bases and J dropped 6 bases, with 22 bases sitting between them. The CDR3 DNA is TGCAGTGCTATTACCAGGGAAGAGATACTACGCGAGCAGTACTTC. Amino acids: CSAITREEILREQYF.

The genes are TRBV7-2 and TRBJ1-4, with D tentatively TRBD1 (5 bases). The CDR3 contains 16 residues. CDR1 SGHTA and CDR2 FQGNSA come from the germline V gene. Trimming left V 5 bases short and J 0 bases short, with 13 bases between. The CDR3 sequence is CASSPGQGATNEKLFF. The CDR3, as DNA: TGTGCCAGCAGCCCCGGCCAGGGTGCAACTAATGAAAAACTGTTTTTT.

This clonotype was seen ten or more times. The chain couples TRBV7-9 to TRBJ2-3, with D maybe TRBD1 (6 bases). The CDR3 has 13 residues. Trimming took 4 bases from V and 6 from J, leaving 11 bases between them. Germline V gene data show CDR1 as SEHNR and CDR2 as FQNEAQ (reference sequence). CDR3 sequence reads: CASSSRGPDTQYF. The CDR3 nucleotides are TGTGCCAGCAGCTCCAGGGGTCCGGATACGCAGTATTTT.

This clonotype was detected many times. The V gene is TRBV29-1, the J gene TRBJ2-2; D is ambiguous. V lost 7 bases and J lost 1, with 4 bases in between. The CDR3 totals 11 residues. Per the germline V gene, CDR1 is SQVTM and CDR2 is ANQGSEA. The CDR3 protein is CSAGNTGELFF. The CDR3 region has the DNA TGCAGCGCGGGGAACACCGGGGAGCTGTTTTTT.

The J gene is TRBJ1-5, the V gene TRBV24-1, with D unresolved. This CDR3 spans 12 amino acids. Germline V CDR1 and CDR2: KGHDR, SFDVKD. The germline V and J ends were trimmed by 0 bases and 6 bases, with 2 bases remaining between them. CDR3 sequence: CATSDLGQPQHF. For the CDR3, the DNA is TGTGCCACCAGTGATTTGGGTCAGCCCCAGCATTTT.

The chain's CDR3 is CASSFFRTSGSQYEQYF. The CDR3 bases are TGTGCCAGCAGTTTTTTTAGGACTAGCGGGAGTCAGTACGAGCAGTACTTC. The J gene is TRBJ2-7, the V gene TRBV12-3 or TRBV12-4, with 13 nucleotides matching TRBD2. This CDR3 region has 17 residues. The ends lost 3 bases at V and 4 bases at J; junction bases unmatched: 9.

The chain couples TRBV10-2 to TRBJ1-2; D gene uncertain. This CDR3 contains 12 residues. V was pared by 6 bases and J by 7 bases, with 12 bases between. Germline-derived CDR1 and CDR2 are WSHSY and SAAADI. CDR3 protein: CASRETQPGYTF. In nucleotides, the CDR3 is TGCGCCAGCAGGGAGACCCAACCTGGCTACACCTTC.

The gene calls are TRBV11-1 and TRBJ2-4; 9 bases align to TRBD1. With 2 bases clipped from V and 5 bases from J, the junction kept 10 bases outside the gene matches. This CDR3 contains 17 residues. Germline V gene lookup returns CDR1 SGHAT and CDR2 FQDESV (reference sequence). CDR3 amino acids: CASSLRKGQGGENIQYF. Here the CDR3 DNA reads TGTGCCAGCAGCTTAAGGAAGGGACAGGGAGGGGAAAACATTCAGTACTTC.

This clonotype has only a few counts. CDR3 sequence: CASSLAGTPHEQYF. DNA for the CDR3: TGTGCCAGCAGCTTAGCAGGGACACCCCACGAGCAGTACTTC. This rearrangement joins TRBV7-9 to TRBJ2-7; D might be TRBD1 (6 bases). Germline V lookup: CDR1 SEHNR, CDR2 FQNEAQ (reference sequence). V was pared by 0 bases and J by 5 bases, with 11 bases between. The CDR3 runs 14 residues.

This clonotype was observed a few times. The rearrangement joins TRBV20-1 to TRBJ2-1, with 7 bases lining up with TRBD1. Germline CDR1 and CDR2: DFQATT and SNEGSKA (reference sequence). The CDR3 loop spans 14 amino acids. With V trimmed by 0 bases and J by 8 bases, 7 bases remained unmatched. CDR3 amino acids: CSARDPEGGDEQFF. The CDR3 nucleotides are TGCAGTGCTAGAGATCCGGAAGGGGGCGATGAGCAGTTCTTC.

This clonotype was seen only a few times. The CDR3 DNA is TGCAGTGGAGAGGAACAGGGGGTCGAGCAGTACTTC. Protein sequence: CSGEEQGVEQYF. This chain links TRBV20-1 with TRBJ2-7; 8 bases line up with TRBD1. After removal of 7 bases from V and 6 bases from J, the junction contained 8 bases not matched to a gene. Germline V gene sequence: CDR1 DFQATT, CDR2 SNEGSKA (reference sequence). This CDR3 region has 12 residues.